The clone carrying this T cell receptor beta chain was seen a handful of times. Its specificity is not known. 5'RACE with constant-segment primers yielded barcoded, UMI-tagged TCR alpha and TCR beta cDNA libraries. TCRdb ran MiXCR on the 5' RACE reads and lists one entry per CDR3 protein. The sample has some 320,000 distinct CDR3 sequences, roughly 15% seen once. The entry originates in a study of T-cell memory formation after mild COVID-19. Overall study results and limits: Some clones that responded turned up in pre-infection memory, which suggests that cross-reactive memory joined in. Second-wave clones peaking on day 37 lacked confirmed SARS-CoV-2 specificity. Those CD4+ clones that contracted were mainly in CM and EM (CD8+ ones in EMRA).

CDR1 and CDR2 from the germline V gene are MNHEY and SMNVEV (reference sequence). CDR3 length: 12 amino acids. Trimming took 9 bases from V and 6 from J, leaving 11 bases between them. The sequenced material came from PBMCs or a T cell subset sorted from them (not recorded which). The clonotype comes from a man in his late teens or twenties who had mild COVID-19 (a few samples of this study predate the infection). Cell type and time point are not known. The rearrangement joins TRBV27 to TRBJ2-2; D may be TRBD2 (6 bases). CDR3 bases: TGTGCCAGTTGGGGAGGCGCCGGGGAGCTGTTTTTT. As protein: CASWGGAGELFF.